Following are 27 T cell receptor beta chains from one sample sequenced in a study of cytomegalovirus exposure and HLA in healthy donors. The PCR made use of 60 Vbeta and 13 Jbeta primers. The assay was immunoSEQ multiplex PCR, and TCRdb's table has in-frame clones only and misses some. The sample includes under 200,000 clones, 86% of them seen just once. Input material: PBMCs. Every receptor here comes from a woman aged 18-35 years in good health and CMV-seronegative.

The V call is TRBV5-1, the J call TRBJ1-2; 7 bases map to TRBD1. J lost 4 bases, V lost 1 base, and 4 bases had no gene match. In germline, CDR1 is SGHRS, CDR2 YFSETQ. This CDR3 comprises 14 residues. CDR3 loop: CASSLNTGAYGYTF. DNA for the CDR3: TGCGCCAGCAGCTTGAATACAGGGGCCTATGGCTACACCTTC. Filled out from reference TRBV5-1 and TRBJ1-2, the complete variable domain reads KAGVTQTPRYLIKTRGQQVTLSCSPISGHRSVSWYQQTPGQGLQFLFEYFSETQRNKGNFPGRFSGRQFSNSRSEMNVSTLELGDSALYLCASSLNTGAYGYTFGSGTRLTVV.

CDR3 loop: CASSNQGGNQPQHF. In DNA form, the CDR3 reads TGTGCCAGTAGTAACCAGGGGGGCAATCAGCCCCAGCATTTT. The chain is built from TRBV19 and TRBJ1-5, with 7 bases aligning to TRBD1. V trimming: 4 bases; J trimming: 2 bases; junction bases outside the gene matches: 2. The CDR3 is made up of 14 amino acids. Germline CDR1 LNHDA, CDR2 SQIVND (reference sequence). Full variable domain (missing parts from reference TRBV19 and TRBJ1-5): DGGITQSPKYLFRKEGQNVTLSCEQNLNHDAMYWYRQDPGQGLRLIYYSQIVNDFQKGDIAEGYSVSREKKESFPLTVTSAQKNPTAFYLCASSNQGGNQPQHFGDGTRLSIL.

The chain recombines TRBV6-5 with TRBJ1-1; the match to TRBD1 covers 9 bases. The CDR3 totals 15 residues. With V trimmed by 4 bases and J by 3 bases, 6 bases remained unmatched. CDR1 is MNHEY, CDR2 SVGAGI, per germline. DNA for the CDR3: TGTGCCAGCAGTTCCGATCGGACAGGGGACACTGAAGCTTTCTTT. The encoded protein is CASSSDRTGDTEAFF.

CDR3 protein: CASSKGQDGYEQYF. The CDR3 DNA sequence: TGTGCCAGCAGCAAAGGACAAGATGGATACGAGCAGTACTTC. The chain is built from TRBV7-6 and TRBJ2-7; a possible D gene is TRBD1 (5 bases). Trimming cost V 5 bases and J 4 bases, with 15 bases left between them. The CDR3 length is 14 residues. Germline CDR1 SGHVS, CDR2 FNYEAQ.

A single count supports this clone. V gene TRBV7-9 combines with J gene TRBJ1-2, with D unclear. Looked up from germline, CDR1 is SEHNR and CDR2 is FQNEAQ (reference sequence). Trimming shortened V by 5 bases and J by 8 bases, and 12 bases separated the two germline ends. CDR3 length equals 12 residues. The CDR3 spells CASSQERGGYTF. In DNA form, the CDR3 reads TGTGCCAGCAGCCAGGAACGTGGCGGCTACACCTTC.

This rearrangement joins TRBV9 to TRBJ1-1; D not certain. Germline lookup yields CDR1 SGDLS and CDR2 YYNGEE. This CDR3 has 16 residues. The V gene lost 0 bases and the J gene lost 1 base, with 13 bases spanning the gap. CDR3 nucleotide sequence: TGTGCCAGCAGCGTAGTTAATTGGCAGGAGAACACTGAAGCTTTCTTT. Amino acid sequence: CASSVVNWQENTEAFF.

V gene TRBV19 combines with J gene TRBJ2-3, with 10 bases fitting TRBD2. The germline gives CDR1 LNHDA, CDR2 SQIVND (reference sequence). There are 15 residues in the CDR3. Trimming took 5 bases from V and 4 from J; bases not matched to a gene: 6. The CDR3 DNA sequence: TGTGCCAGTAGTCCCCAGCGGGGGGGCGCAGATACGCAGTATTTT. Translating it yields CASSPQRGGADTQYF.

The chain employs TRBV11-3 and TRBJ2-1; 7 nucleotides agree with TRBD2. The CDR3 loop spans 13 amino acids. Germline-derived CDR1 and CDR2 are SGHNT and YENEEA. V lost 3 bases to trimming and J lost 7 bases; unmatched junction nucleotides: 3. The chain's CDR3 is CASSLGGVNEQFF. For the CDR3, the DNA is TGTGCCAGCAGCTTGGGAGGGGTGAATGAGCAGTTCTTC.

The chain uses TRBV19 and TRBJ2-2; D not resolved. Germline CDR1 and CDR2: LNHDA and SQIVND (reference sequence). V lost 6 bases and J lost 3, with 11 bases in between. The CDR3 runs 14 residues. In DNA, the CDR3 is TGTGCCAGTAGCCCTTATCGGGACACCGGGGAGCTGTTTTTT. This sequence encodes CASSPYRDTGELFF.

The CDR3 here is CASSPRRAGTYEQYF. As DNA, the CDR3 is TGTGCCAGCAGCCCTCGGAGGGCGGGGACCTACGAGCAGTACTTC. The chain has TRBV28 and TRBJ2-7; D perhaps matches TRBD2 (6 bases). Trimming removed 6 bases from V and 2 bases from J, with 17 bases in between. There are 15 residues in the CDR3. Germline values: CDR1 MDHEN, CDR2 SYDVKM.

The chain combines TRBV7-9 with TRBJ1-1, with no clear D. From germline, CDR1 is SEHNR and CDR2 FQNEAQ (reference sequence). V dropped 1 base and J dropped 3 bases, with 12 bases sitting between them. The CDR3 runs 15 residues. CDR3 sequence reads: CASSLVVRRDTEAFF. DNA of the CDR3: TGTGCCAGCAGCTTAGTGGTCAGGCGGGACACTGAAGCTTTCTTT.

V is TRBV6-4 and J is TRBJ2-1; perhaps TRBD2 as D (5 bases). The germline V and J ends were trimmed by 2 bases and 4 bases, with 6 bases remaining between them. Germline-derived CDR1 and CDR2 are MRHNA and SNTAGT. CDR3 length: 13 amino acids. This CDR3 is CASSDGGYNEQFF. In DNA, the CDR3 is TGTGCCAGCAGTGACGGCGGGTACAATGAGCAGTTCTTC.

V is TRBV10-3 and J is TRBJ2-1, with TRBD2 matching over 13 bases. The ends lost 6 bases at V and 7 bases at J; junction bases unmatched: 3. The CDR3 has 14 amino acids. Germline CDR1 ENHRY, CDR2 SYGVKD. CDR3 DNA sequence: TGTGCCATCAGAGGACTAGCGGGAGAAAATGAGCAGTTCTTC. Translation gives CAIRGLAGENEQFF.

This clone turned up a few times. This chain connects TRBV19 to TRBJ1-1; TRBD1 aligns across 9 bases. Germline CDR1 LNHDA, CDR2 SQIVND (reference sequence). The trim removed 4 bases at V and 11 bases at J, leaving 11 bases unmatched. CDR3 length equals 14 residues. The DNA of the CDR3 is TGTGCCAGTAGTACCGCCCGGGACAGGGCCTACGCTTTCTTT. It encodes CASSTARDRAYAFF.

The rearrangement links TRBV6-6 to TRBJ1-5; no definite D call. V was cut by 6 bases and J by 3 bases, with 18 bases left in between. Germline CDR1 reads MNHNY; CDR2 reads SVGAGI (reference sequence). This CDR3 is 16 amino acids long. The CDR3 nucleotides read TGTGCCAGCAGCCCCCTCGGGGAGAGGGTCAATCAGCCCCAGCATTTT. This encodes CASSPLGERVNQPQHF.

The chain combines TRBV21-1 with TRBJ1-3; the table assigns TRBD1, which was not confirmed against the DNA. TRBV21-1 has pseudogene status. This CDR3 is built from 16 residues. In nucleotides, the CDR3 is TGTGCCAGCAGCAAAGAGTTAGCAGGGGATAGAAACACCATATATTTT. Amino acid sequence: CASSKELAGDRNTIYF.

This clone occurred a few times. V usage is TRBV7-3 and J usage is TRBJ1-1; 8 bases match TRBD1. This CDR3 region has 14 residues. With 3 bases clipped from V and 1 base from J, the junction kept 1 base outside the gene matches. Germline lookup yields CDR1 SGHTA and CDR2 FQGTGA. CDR3 bases: TGTGCCAGCAGCTTTGGACAGGGGAACACTGAAGCTTTCTTT. It yields the protein CASSFGQGNTEAFF. The full variable domain, completed using reference TRBV7-3 and TRBJ1-1, is GAGVSQTPSNKVTEKGKYVELRCDPISGHTALYWYRQSLGQGPEFLIYFQGTGAADDSGLPNDRFFAVRPEGSVSTLKIQRTERGDSAVYLCASSFGQGNTEAFFGQGTRLTVV.

The V and J genes are TRBV6-5 and TRBJ1-4; no definite D call. Trimming removed 4 bases at V and 7 bases at J, with 10 bases between. The germline V gene encodes CDR1 MNHEY and CDR2 SVGAGI. This CDR3 contains 13 residues. Written as DNA, the CDR3 is TGTGCCAGCAGTTGGTCGGGTGGTGAAAAACTGTTTTTT. It codes for CASSWSGGEKLFF.

V is TRBV13 and J is TRBJ2-2; 7 bases are shared with TRBD2. Germline V gene lookup returns CDR1 PRHDT and CDR2 FYEKMQ (reference sequence). This CDR3 has 12 residues. The V gene end was trimmed by 8 bases and the J gene end by 8 bases; junction bases not matched to a gene: 5. The CDR3 sequence is CASATSLGELFF. The DNA of the CDR3 is TGTGCCAGCGCGACTAGCTTGGGGGAGCTGTTTTTT.

V gene TRBV28 combines with J gene TRBJ1-4; 7 bases are a match to TRBD1. J was trimmed by 0 bases and V by 3 bases; bases with no gene match: 7. The CDR3 is made up of 17 amino acids. Germline V CDR1 and CDR2: MDHEN, SYDVKM. The CDR3 region has the DNA TGTGCCAGCAGTTTCGGCCCGACAGGGACAACTAATGAAAAACTGTTTTTT. Its translation is CASSFGPTGTTNEKLFF.

The chain carries TRBV19 and TRBJ1-2; D might be TRBD1 (6 bases). Germline V gene sequence: CDR1 LNHDA, CDR2 SQIVND (reference sequence). The CDR3 is made up of 13 amino acids. The germline V and J ends were trimmed by 0 bases and 8 bases, with 10 bases remaining between them. CDR3 protein: CASSIEGARGYTF. Here the CDR3 DNA reads TGTGCCAGTAGTATAGAGGGGGCGCGGGGCTACACCTTC.

This clone was observed a single time. The chain carries TRBV6-1 and TRBJ2-5; 11 nucleotides match TRBD1. Germline V gene sequence: CDR1 MNHNS, CDR2 SASEGT. The trim removed 3 bases at V and 6 bases at J, leaving 9 bases unmatched. The CDR3 extends over 16 amino acids. For the CDR3, the DNA is TGTGCCAGCAGTGAGGTTCCAGGACAGGGGGCGAAGACCCAGTACTTC. Protein: CASSEVPGQGAKTQYF.

This rearrangement joins TRBV29-1 to TRBJ1-1, with D possibly matching TRBD1 (6 bases). Germline V CDR1 and CDR2: SQVTM, ANQGSEA. CDR3 length: 11 residues. V lost 5 bases, J lost 6 bases, and 10 bases lay in between. CDR3 sequence (DNA): TGCAGCGTTCCTAAGGGGGCTGAAGCTTTCTTT. Protein product: CSVPKGAEAFF.

The chain is built from TRBV7-2 and TRBJ2-3; 9 bases are a match to TRBD2. The CDR3 is 15 amino acids. Losses at the gene ends were 0 bases for V and 6 bases for J; bases not matched to a gene: 4. The germline CDR1 and CDR2 sequences are SGHTA and FQGNSA. CDR3 nucleotides: TGTGCCAGCAGCTTAGCTGGCGGGGGGGTCGATACGCAGTATTTT. Protein sequence: CASSLAGGGVDTQYF.

V usage is TRBV19 and J usage is TRBJ1-2; 8 bases are shared with TRBD1. Trimming at V came to 4 bases and at J to 4 bases, leaving 14 bases not matched to a gene. This CDR3 region has 17 residues. Germline CDR1 reads LNHDA; CDR2 reads SQIVND (reference sequence). The CDR3 loop reads CASSSRLGTGTSYGYTF. In DNA form, the CDR3 reads TGTGCCAGTAGTAGCCGTCTGGGGACAGGAACTTCCTATGGCTACACCTTC.

The rearrangement joins TRBV2 to TRBJ2-3; 7 bases are a match to TRBD2. The trim removed 3 bases at V and 1 base at J, leaving 13 bases unmatched. Per germline, CDR1 SNHLY and CDR2 FYNNEI. CDR3 size: 18 residues. The DNA for the CDR3 is TGTGCCAGCAGTGAGAGACTCCGCGCGCGGGAGCGCACAGATACGCAGTATTTT. As protein: CASSERLRARERTDTQYF.

The CDR3 sequence: CASGLPPPKDGTTAFF. The CDR3 coding sequence is TGTGCTAGTGGTTTGCCTCCTCCTAAGGACGGGACAACAGCTTTCTTT. The chain couples TRBV12-5 to TRBJ1-1; D is possibly TRBD1 (6 bases). Germline CDR1 LGHNT, CDR2 FRNRAP. This CDR3 region has 16 residues. V lost 2 bases and J 10 bases, leaving 23 bases between the germline ends.